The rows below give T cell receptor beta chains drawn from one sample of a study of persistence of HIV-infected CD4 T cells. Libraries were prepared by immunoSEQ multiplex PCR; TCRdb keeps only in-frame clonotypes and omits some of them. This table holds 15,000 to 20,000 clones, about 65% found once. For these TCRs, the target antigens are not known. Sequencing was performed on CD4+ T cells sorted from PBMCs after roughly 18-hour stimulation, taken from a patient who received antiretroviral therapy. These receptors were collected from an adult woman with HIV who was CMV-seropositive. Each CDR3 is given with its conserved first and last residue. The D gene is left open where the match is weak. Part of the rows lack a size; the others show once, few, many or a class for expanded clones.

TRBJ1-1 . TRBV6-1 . CASSEYGLPNTEAFF TGTGCCAGCAGTGAATACGGACTCCCGAACACTGAAGCTTTCTTT
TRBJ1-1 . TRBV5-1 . CASSPMQGNTEAFF TGCGCCAGCAGCCCTATGCAGGGGAACACTGAAGCTTTCTTT
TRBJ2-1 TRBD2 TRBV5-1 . CASSFTGTSSTYNEQFF TGCGCCAGCAGCTTCACCGGGACTAGCTCCACCTACAATGAGCAGTTCTTC
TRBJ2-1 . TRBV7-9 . CASSLGPTYNEQFF TGTGCCAGCAGCTTAGGACCAACCTACAATGAGCAGTTCTTC
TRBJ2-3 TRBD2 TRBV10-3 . CAITKGLEADTQYF TGTGCCATCACCAAAGGACTAGAGGCAGATACGCAGTATTTT
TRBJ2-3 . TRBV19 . CASSSGTDTQYF TGTGCCAGTAGCTCCGGGACAGATACGCAGTATTTT
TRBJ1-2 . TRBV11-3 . CASSLSGGYGYTF TGTGCCAGCAGCTTATCTGGCGGCTATGGCTACACCTTC
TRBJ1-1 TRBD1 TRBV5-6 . CASSPVGQTFNTEAFF TGTGCCAGCAGCCCCGTGGGACAGACTTTTAACACTGAAGCTTTCTTT
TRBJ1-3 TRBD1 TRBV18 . CASSPVRTGDITGNTIYF TGTGCCAGCTCACCAGTGCGGACAGGGGATATAACTGGAAACACCATATATTTT
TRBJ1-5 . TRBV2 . CASSEASMGFQPQHF TGTGCCAGCAGTGAAGCGAGTATGGGTTTTCAGCCCCAGCATTTT
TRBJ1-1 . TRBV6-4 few CAAVSGGGTEAFF TGTGCCGCCGTGTCGGGAGGAGGCACTGAAGCTTTCTTT
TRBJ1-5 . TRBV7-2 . CASSLRSRGNQPQHF TGTGCCAGCAGCTTACGGTCGAGGGGCAATCAGCCCCAGCATTTT
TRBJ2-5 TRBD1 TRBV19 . CASSPRDRGIRSGETQYF TGTGCCAGTAGTCCTAGGGACAGGGGAATTCGAAGCGGGGAGACCCAGTACTTC
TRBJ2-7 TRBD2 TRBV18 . CASSPLRGVSQEQYF TGTGCCAGCTCACCACTGCGGGGGGTCTCCCAGGAGCAGTACTTC
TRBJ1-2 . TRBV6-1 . CASSEGRGIVHGYTF TGTGCCAGCAGTGAAGGTAGGGGTATCGTCCATGGCTACACCTTC
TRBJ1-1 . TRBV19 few CASGPDTEAFF TGTGCCAGTGGGCCGGACACTGAAGCTTTCTTT
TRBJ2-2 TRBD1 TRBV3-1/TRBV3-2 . CASSLTGTGDTGELFF TGTGCCAGCAGCCTTACCGGGACAGGGGACACCGGGGAGCTGTTTTTT
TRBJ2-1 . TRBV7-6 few CASSLAGGHEQFF TGTGCCAGCAGCTTAGCGGGGGGCCATGAGCAGTTCTTC
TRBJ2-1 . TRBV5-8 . CASSLSSIPYNEQFF TGTGCCAGCAGCTTGTCGAGCATTCCCTACAATGAGCAGTTCTTC
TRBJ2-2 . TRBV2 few CASSYKGGGPPSLRELFF TGTGCCAGCAGTTACAAGGGGGGCGGTCCTCCCAGCCTCAGGGAGCTGTTTTTT
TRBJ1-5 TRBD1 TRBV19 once CASSLDRGGDNQPQHF TGTGCCAGTAGTCTGGACAGGGGGGGAGACAATCAGCCCCAGCATTTT
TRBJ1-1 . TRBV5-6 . CASSPDRVGANTEAFF TGTGCCAGCAGCCCGGATCGGGTCGGGGCGAACACTGAAGCTTTCTTT
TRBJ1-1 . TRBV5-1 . CASSLEPNTEAFF TGCGCCAGCAGCTTGGAACCGAACACTGAAGCTTTCTTT
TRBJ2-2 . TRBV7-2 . CASSLGGSLGGELFF TGTGCCAGCAGCTTAGGTGGCTCCCTTGGGGGGGAGCTGTTTTTT
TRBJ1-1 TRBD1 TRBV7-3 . CASSLAGGTNTEAFF TGTGCCAGCAGCTTAGCAGGGGGCACCAACACTGAAGCTTTCTTT
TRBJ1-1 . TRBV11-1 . CASGPTSLNTEAFF TGTGCCAGCGGCCCCACGAGCTTGAACACTGAAGCTTTCTTT
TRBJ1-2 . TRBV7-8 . CASSLPERYGYTF TGTGCCAGCAGCTTACCGGAGCGCTATGGCTACACCTTC
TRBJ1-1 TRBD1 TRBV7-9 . CASSRWIQGGNTEAFF TGTGCCAGCAGCCGTTGGATACAGGGGGGCAACACTGAAGCTTTCTTT